This T cell receptor (beta chain) was sequenced for a study of cytomegalovirus exposure and HLA in healthy donors listed by TCRdb under 2017. For the wider study: An earlier analysis of around 600 of the donors reported 250 to 300 Gb of sequence data and 100 million to 130 million unique TCR beta sequences from about 179 million T cells. The study combined high-throughput TCR immunosequencing, statistical association of individual TCRs with disease status, and machine learning to predict cytomegalovirus infection status. In a later genetic analysis, genome-wide SNP genotypes for about 60% of the 666 donors were used, and that subset was treated as a discovery cohort. Typing coverage differed by locus: A, B, C, DRB1 and DQB1 were typed in roughly 620-630 donors, DQA1 in 500 to 550, DPA1 in 600 to 610, and DPB1 in just under 490. In a later analysis, previously published TCR beta repertoires from 666 donors were re-analyzed and high-resolution HLA genotyping was added so that TCR occurrence patterns could be studied. The aim of the study was to test whether cataloging public T cell receptors could identify signatures of past pathogen exposure. Because of strong linkage in the cohort, roughly five DR-DQ haplotypes were treated as single units for association and clustering. The T cell repertoires of 666 subjects were profiled by immunosequencing and related to cytomegalovirus serostatus. Every discovery cohort repertoire had been produced on one sequencing platform. To decide whether each TCR beta V gene segment behaved as functional or pseudogenic, an earlier analysis of some 600 of the donors relied on high-throughput TCR beta sequencing. Around 320 gigabases of sequencing data and approximately 85 million unique TCR sequences were included in an early release covering about 620 HLA-typed donors. Donor age, sex, ethnicity and CMV serostatus were compiled together with the repertoire data. Of the roughly 410 genotyped donors, approximately 81% were placed in the genetic ancestry cluster associated with self-reported Caucasian donors. The later analysis used no new phenotypic data to find candidate immune exposures, relying instead on TCR beta sequences and their occurrence across donors. Across 398 genotyped donors of the cohort, an average of roughly 250,000 unique TCR beta nucleotide sequences per donor were sequenced, and approximately 17% of those sequences were non-productive. HLA typing included class I and class II loci at four-digit resolution. Besides the first cohort of under 700 subjects, a separate validation cohort made up of 95 to 150 different subjects was used. Findings and caveats that apply to the study as a whole: A later genetic analysis associated a missense DCLRE1C variant with V-gene and J-gene trimming of TCR beta chains, and an independent cohort replicated the association. At a false discovery rate of 0.05, a later analysis linked some 18,000 TCR beta sequences to specific HLA alleles. Because some donors lacked HLA typing at each locus, the association tests relied only on the typed subset. The authors suggested that the approach could potentially be extended to other disease states and immunological phenotypes. In vitro tests confirmed that a few of the cytomegalovirus-associated TCR beta chains recognize cytomegalovirus antigens. In both the original and validation cohorts, the classifier was reported to diagnose cytomegalovirus status with high specificity and sensitivity. Only TCR beta chains were sequenced in this cohort, and the absence of alpha or paired-chain data limited detectable features. Compared with the approximately 720-donor mean, donors in an Asian-associated ancestry cluster had fewer N-insertions in productive TCRs, according to a later genetic analysis. The presence/absence analyses assumed that sequencing depth was roughly uniform across donors, and that assumption may not be true. Compared with equally common non-associated chains, HLA-associated TCR beta chains in a later analysis were more clonally expanded and had lower generation probabilities. A cluster of highly shared sequence variants was judged likely to represent a technical artifact of the sequencing pipeline. The only immune exposure information available for the cohort was CMV serostatus. Linkage disequilibrium might explain the correlated functional status among segregating V segments, but an unknown experimental factor could not be excluded. Some IMGT-functional V segments, including TRBV6-2 and TRBV6-3, could not be told apart with the 87-base-pair reads, so those segments were excluded. A further reported finding was that TCR beta sequences accurately predicted the HLA-A and HLA-B alleles for most subjects in the first cohort. According to a later analysis, most CMV-associated TCR beta chains appeared to be HLA-restricted, and the HLA associations seemed to be driven largely by CMV exposure. In an earlier analysis of about 600 of the donors, most TCR beta V segments appeared in productive rearrangements about 87% or about 30% of the time, broadly matching IMGT annotations. Because counts were too low, seventeen rarely observed V segments, including chromosome 9 orphons, were left out of the earlier analysis of approximately 580 of the donors. While some public TCRs were present in many individuals, most TCR sequences turned up only very rarely across donors. According to a later analysis, parvovirus B19, influenza, CMV and Epstein-Barr virus appeared linked to several top co-occurrence clusters. In a later analysis, the rate of TCR association differed among HLA loci, with DRB1 alleles having the most associated TCRs and HLA-C alleles having the fewest. Assigning TCR associations to individual alleles was difficult when HLA alleles, especially DR and DQ, strongly co-occurred. The study gave a list of some 150 TCR beta chains associated with cytomegalovirus.

V is trimmed back by 4 bases and J by 5 bases, and the junction contains 4 bases that no gene match accounts for. The germline V gene (reference sequence) supplies CDR1 WNHNN and CDR2 SYGVQD. The CDR3 contains 13 residues, cysteine and phenylalanine counted. Of all the DNA, just the CDR3 is kept, 39 bases in frame from base 1. The cohort consisted of some 730 healthy bone marrow donors. All cohort members were sampled while nominally healthy, although unrecorded immune exposures were likely present. The donor was CMV seronegative and was included in the group of 352 seronegative cohort members. A peripheral blood sample was collected from each donor, and TCR beta sequencing was performed on peripheral blood mononuclear cells. The Qiagen DNeasy Blood Extraction Kit was used to extract genomic DNA from the blood cell samples. Concerning this clone: No cognate antigen has been identified for it. No much larger clonotype is one base removed from it; base qualities were not supplied.

Receptors were amplified or captured by the immunoSEQ multiplex PCR assay. The multiplex PCR relied on a mix of 60 forward primers for TCR Vbeta segments and 13 reverse primers for TCR Jbeta segments. Amplification of the CDR3 region of rearranged TCR beta genes was performed with a multiplex PCR assay on genomic DNA. On the Illumina HiSeq System, the amplified TCR beta libraries were sequenced as 87-base-pair reads. On the study's bioinformatics: Across the roughly 670 repertoires, a later analysis counted some 81 million unique TCR beta chains, 9 million to 14 million of which were shared by at least two donors. A nearest-neighbor algorithm error-corrected the raw reads and collapsed the reads into unique sequences, merging closely related sequences to remove PCR and sequencing errors. CDR3 sequences were aligned to IMGT reference sequences to assign V, D and J gene segments. Each retained sequence needed at least a six-nucleotide match to both a V gene segment and a J gene segment. Rearrangements were called productive when the CDR3 lacked stop codons and stayed in frame with V and J; all others were non-productive. Following IMGT convention, CDR3 was defined as the stretch from the second conserved V-encoded cysteine up to the conserved J-encoded phenylalanine. The earlier analysis of about 560 of the donors excluded any sequence lacking an unambiguous match to a single V gene segment. In an earlier analysis of 587 of the donors, a V segment was called functional when productive rearrangements were above 56.7%, and segregating when the standard deviation between donors exceeded 5%. A statistical classification framework was built for diagnosing cytomegalovirus status from the catalog of TCR beta chain sequences. In a later analysis, V and J genes were assigned by comparing TCR nucleotide sequences against IMGT/GENE-DB human TR gene sequences. The TCRdist pipeline was used in a later analysis to assign CDR3 sequences and most-parsimonious VDJ recombination scenarios. A later analysis defined each TCR beta chain by its CDR3 amino acid sequence plus V-gene family, and excluded reads lacking a unique V-gene family. As a way to deal with suspected cross-contamination and a sequencing artifact, a later analysis dropped 450 to 700 nucleotide sequences that were highly shared and had low generation probability. A later analysis calculated a clonal expansion index for each public chain from normalized within-repertoire ranks of inferred template counts. In a later analysis, generation probabilities were computed using a VDJ recombination model fitted to out-of-frame rearrangements, and the results were checked against IGoR. In a later analysis, hypergeometric tests were used to score TCR-TCR, TCR-HLA and TCR-CMV co-occurrence, with a repertoire-size bias correction applied to TCR pairs. False discovery rates were estimated in a later analysis by permuting HLA or CMV assignments 20 times. A later analysis grouped co-occurring TCRs with DBSCAN, adding TCRdist sequence similarity when clustering within HLA-allele-positive subsets. Repertoires with fewer than 30,000 or more than 120,000 public chains were left out of co-occurrence clustering, as were a few repertoires with anomalous nucleotide sharing. Sourced from immuneACCESS, this table was stored by TCRdb with only in-frame sequences that have V and J called. A share of the clones is absent; for the studies checked, an unresolved V gene accounts for under half, and the remainder has no known explanation. V and J calls and clone size come straight from that table; D and trimming were deduced from the DNA. The sample includes 150,000 to 200,000 clones, with 82% observed a single time. The ten largest clones represent more than 1.5% of the sample.

The sequenced sample consisted of PBMCs. The chain couples TRBV10-1 to TRBJ2-7; TRBD2 agrees with 8 junctional bases. This receptor was obtained from a man between 35 and 55 years old in good health and CMV-seronegative. The bases are TGCGCCAGCAGTGCCGGGACTAGAAACGAGCAGTACTTC. It is translated as CASSAGTRNEQYF.